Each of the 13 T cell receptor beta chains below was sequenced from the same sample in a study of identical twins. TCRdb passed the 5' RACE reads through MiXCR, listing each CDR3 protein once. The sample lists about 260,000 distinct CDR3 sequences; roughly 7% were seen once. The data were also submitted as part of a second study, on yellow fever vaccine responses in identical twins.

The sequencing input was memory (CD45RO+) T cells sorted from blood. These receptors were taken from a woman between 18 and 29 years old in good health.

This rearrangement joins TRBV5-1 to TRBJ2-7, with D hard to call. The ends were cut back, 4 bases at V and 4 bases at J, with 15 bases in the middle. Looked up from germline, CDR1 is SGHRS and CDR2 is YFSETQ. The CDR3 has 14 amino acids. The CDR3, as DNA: TGCGCCAGCAGCCCCACCAGTTTAGTATACGAGCAGTACTTC. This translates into CASSPTSLVYEQYF.

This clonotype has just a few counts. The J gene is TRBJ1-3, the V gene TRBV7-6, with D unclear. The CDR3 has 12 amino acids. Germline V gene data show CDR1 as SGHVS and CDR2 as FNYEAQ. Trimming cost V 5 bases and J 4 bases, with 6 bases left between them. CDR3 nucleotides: TGTGCCAGCAGCACGATCGGAAACACCATATATTTT. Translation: CASSTIGNTIYF.

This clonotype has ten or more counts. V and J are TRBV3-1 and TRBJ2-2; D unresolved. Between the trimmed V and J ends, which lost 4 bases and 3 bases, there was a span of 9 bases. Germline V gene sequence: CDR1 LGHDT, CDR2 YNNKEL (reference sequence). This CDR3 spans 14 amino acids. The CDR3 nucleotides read TGTGCCAGCAGCCCTAGTAGTTACACCGGGGAGCTGTTTTTT. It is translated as CASSPSSYTGELFF.

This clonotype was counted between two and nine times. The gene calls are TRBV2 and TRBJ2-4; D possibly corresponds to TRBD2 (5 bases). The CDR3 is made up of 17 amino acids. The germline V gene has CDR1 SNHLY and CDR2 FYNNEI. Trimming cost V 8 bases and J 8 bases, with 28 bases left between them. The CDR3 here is CASQPSLVSDARDIQYF. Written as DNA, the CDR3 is TGTGCCAGCCAACCCTCGCTGGTTTCGGACGCGAGGGACATTCAGTACTTC.

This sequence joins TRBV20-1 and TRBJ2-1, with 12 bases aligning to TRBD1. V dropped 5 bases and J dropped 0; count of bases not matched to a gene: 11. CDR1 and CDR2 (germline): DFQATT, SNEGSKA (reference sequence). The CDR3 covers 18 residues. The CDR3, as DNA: TGCAGTGCTGGACTCCGGGACAGGGGGCTGAGCTCCTACAATGAGCAGTTCTTC. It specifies CSAGLRDRGLSSYNEQFF.

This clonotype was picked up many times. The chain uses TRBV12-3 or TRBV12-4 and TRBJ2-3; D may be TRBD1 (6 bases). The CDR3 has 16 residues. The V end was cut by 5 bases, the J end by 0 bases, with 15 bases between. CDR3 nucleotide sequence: TGTGCCAGCAGTCCTCGGACAGTCCTTAGCACAGATACGCAGTATTTT. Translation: CASSPRTVLSTDTQYF.

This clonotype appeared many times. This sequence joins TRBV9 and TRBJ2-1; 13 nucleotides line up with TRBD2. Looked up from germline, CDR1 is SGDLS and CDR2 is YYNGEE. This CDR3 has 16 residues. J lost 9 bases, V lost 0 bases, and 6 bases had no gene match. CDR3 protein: CASSVARTSGRFEQFF. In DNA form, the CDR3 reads TGTGCCAGCAGCGTAGCTCGGACTAGCGGGAGATTTGAGCAGTTCTTC. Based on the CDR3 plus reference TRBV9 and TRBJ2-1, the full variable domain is DSGVTQTPKHLITATGQRVTLRCSPRSGDLSVYWYQQSLDQGLQFLIQYYNGEERAKGNILERFSAQQFPDLHSELNLSSLELGDSALYFCASSVARTSGRFEQFFGPGTRLTVL.

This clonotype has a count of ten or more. The CDR3 region has the DNA TGTGCCATCAGTTCCGGGTATTTTCCTAGGGAGCAGTACGTC. Translated: CAISSGYFPREQYV. This chain joins TRBV10-3 and TRBJ2-7; D ambiguous. The CDR3 is 14 amino acids. V was clipped by 5 bases and J by 7 bases, with 18 bases between them. CDR1 is ENHRY and CDR2 is SYGVKD in the germline V gene.

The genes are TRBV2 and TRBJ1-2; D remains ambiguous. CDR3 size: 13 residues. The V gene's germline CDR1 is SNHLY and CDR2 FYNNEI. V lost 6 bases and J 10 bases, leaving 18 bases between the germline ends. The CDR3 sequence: CASSLATGQNYTF. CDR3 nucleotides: TGTGCCAGCAGCCTAGCAACCGGGCAGAACTACACCTTC.

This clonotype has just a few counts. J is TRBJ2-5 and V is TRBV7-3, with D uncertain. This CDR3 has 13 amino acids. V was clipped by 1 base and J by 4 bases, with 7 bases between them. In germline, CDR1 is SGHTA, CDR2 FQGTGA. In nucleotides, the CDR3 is TGTGCCAGCAGCTTAAATAGACGAGAGACCCAGTACTTC. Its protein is CASSLNRRETQYF. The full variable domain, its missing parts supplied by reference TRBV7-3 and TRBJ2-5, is GAGVSQTPSNKVTEKGKYVELRCDPISGHTALYWYRQSLGQGPEFLIYFQGTGAADDSGLPNDRFFAVRPEGSVSTLKIQRTERGDSAVYLCASSLNRRETQYFGPGTRLLVL.

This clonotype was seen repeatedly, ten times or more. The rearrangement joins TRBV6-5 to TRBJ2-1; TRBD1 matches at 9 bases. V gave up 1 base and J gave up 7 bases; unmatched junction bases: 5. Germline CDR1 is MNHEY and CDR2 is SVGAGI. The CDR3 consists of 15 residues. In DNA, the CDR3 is TGTGCCAGCAGTTACTTGGGGACAGGGAGGAATGAGCAGTTCTTC. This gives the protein CASSYLGTGRNEQFF.

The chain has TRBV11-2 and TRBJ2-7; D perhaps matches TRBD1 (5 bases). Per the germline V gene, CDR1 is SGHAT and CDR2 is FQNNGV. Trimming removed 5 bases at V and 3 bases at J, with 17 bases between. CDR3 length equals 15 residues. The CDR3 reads CASSLGAGAVYEQYF. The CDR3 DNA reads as TGTGCCAGCAGCCTAGGGGCAGGAGCCGTCTACGAGCAGTACTTC.

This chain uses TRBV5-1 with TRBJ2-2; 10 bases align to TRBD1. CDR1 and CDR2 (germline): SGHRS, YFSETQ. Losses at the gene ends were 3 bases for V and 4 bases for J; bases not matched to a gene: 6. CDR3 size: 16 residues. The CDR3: CASSWAGTGATGELFF. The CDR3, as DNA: TGCGCCAGCAGCTGGGCCGGGACAGGGGCCACCGGGGAGCTGTTTTTT.